Below, 18 T cell receptor beta chains from the same sample are listed, as sequenced in a study of OX40 agonist ivuxolimab in advanced cancers. Library prep was done by the immunoSEQ multiplex PCR assay. TCRdb re-hosts the immuneACCESS table, in-frame sequences only. Its copies lack some clones; in the studies checked, an unresolved V gene accounts for under half of them, and the cause for the rest is not known. The sample table holds nearly 9,000 clones, of which about nine tenths were seen once. Of the sample, about 15% falls within the top ten clones. The sample was CD4+ or CD8+ T cells sorted from blood, taken in a trial of the OX40 agonist ivuxolimab. These receptors came from an adult with an advanced solid tumor such as melanoma, head and neck, liver or kidney cancer.

The gene calls are TRBV9 and TRBJ2-1, with 9 nucleotides matching TRBD2. This CDR3 contains 13 residues. The V and J ends lost 7 bases and 4 bases, in that order; junction bases with no gene match: 3. The germline V gene encodes CDR1 SGDLS and CDR2 YYNGEE. CDR3 DNA sequence: TGTGCCAGCCGAGCGGGGGGTTACAATGAGCAGTTCTTC. This gives the protein CASRAGGYNEQFF.

The chain employs TRBV30 and TRBJ1-1; D call uncertain. The germline V gene encodes CDR1 GTSNPN and CDR2 SVGIG (reference sequence). V dropped 2 bases and J dropped 0 bases, with 10 bases sitting between them. CDR3 size: 14 residues. CDR3 DNA sequence: TGTGCCTGGAGTCCGCCAGGCCTGAACACTGAAGCTTTCTTT. Translated, it gives CAWSPPGLNTEAFF.

The chain couples TRBV5-4 to TRBJ1-1; D gene ambiguous. Trimming cost V 0 bases and J 1 base, with 7 bases left between them. This CDR3 spans 14 amino acids. Germline V lookup: CDR1 SGHNT, CDR2 YYREEE (reference sequence). The CDR3 nucleotides are TGTGCCAGCAGCTTGGGACCGGAGAACACTGAAGCTTTCTTT. It yields the protein CASSLGPENTEAFF.

The CDR3 is CASSLGDYEQYF. CDR3 nucleotides: TGTGCCAGCAGCTTAGGGGACTACGAGCAGTACTTC. The chain employs TRBV7-9 and TRBJ2-7; D remains ambiguous. Germline assignment: CDR1 SEHNR and CDR2 FQNEAQ (reference sequence). Trimming took 1 base from V and 3 from J, leaving 4 bases between them. This CDR3 has 12 residues.

The genes are TRBV27 and TRBJ1-4; weak D call: TRBD1 (5 bases). The CDR3 loop spans 15 amino acids. In germline, CDR1 is MNHEY, CDR2 SMNVEV (reference sequence). V lost 8 bases, J lost 4 bases, and 17 bases lay in between. This CDR3 reads CASRPRGALNEKLFF. The DNA of the CDR3 is TGTGCCAGCCGCCCGCGAGGGGCCCTTAATGAAAAACTGTTTTTT.

In DNA, the CDR3 is TGTGCCAGCAGCCCCGGGAACACTGAAGCTTTCTTT. It is translated as CASSPGNTEAFF. This chain joins TRBV16 and TRBJ1-1; no clear D gene. V dropped 4 bases and J dropped 1 base, with 4 bases sitting between them. Germline loops: CDR1 KGHSY, CDR2 FQNENV. The CDR3 has 12 amino acids.

The chain links TRBV28 to TRBJ2-5; D remains ambiguous. The CDR3 is made up of 14 amino acids. Germline CDR1 is MDHEN and CDR2 is SYDVKM. V shed 2 bases and J shed 2 bases, with 9 bases lying between them. This chain's CDR3 is CASSLLLGQETQYF. CDR3 DNA: TGTGCCAGCAGTTTACTGCTCGGTCAAGAGACCCAGTACTTC.

The CDR3 loop reads CASSLNVLAGVRGQETQYF. CDR3 nucleotide sequence: TGTGCCAGCAGCTTAAACGTCTTAGCGGGAGTGAGAGGCCAAGAGACCCAGTACTTC. The V call is TRBV7-3, the J call TRBJ2-5, with 9 bases aligning to TRBD2. The CDR3 length is 19 residues. The V and J ends lost 1 base and 1 base, in that order; junction bases with no gene match: 13. Germline lookup yields CDR1 SGHTA and CDR2 FQGTGA.

This clone was observed once. The junction departs from the called germline gene at one end, perhaps through a read error. Within the sample, other DNA sequences also encode this same CDR3. The J gene is TRBJ2-1, the V gene TRBV5-1; 8 nucleotides match TRBD1. Per the germline V gene, CDR1 is SGHRS and CDR2 is YFSETQ. This CDR3 has 14 amino acids. The DNA of the CDR3 is TGCGCCAGTAGCTCGGCCGGGACAGGCAATGAGCAGTTCTTC. Its translation: CASSSAGTGNEQFF.

This chain connects TRBV27 to TRBJ2-7, with 7 positions matching TRBD1. The V and J ends lost 6 bases and 9 bases, in that order; junction bases with no gene match: 17. This CDR3 region has 15 residues. Germline CDR1 is MNHEY and CDR2 is SMNVEV (reference sequence). The CDR3 spells CASRLGAQGPRGQYF. Here the CDR3 DNA reads TGTGCCAGCAGATTGGGAGCACAGGGGCCTCGAGGGCAGTACTTC.

The chain links TRBV18 to TRBJ2-3; D is ambiguous. The CDR3 runs 13 residues. Per germline, CDR1 KGHSH and CDR2 LQKENI. V lost 3 bases, J lost 0 bases, and 4 bases lay in between. The CDR3 here is CASSPQSTDTQYF. In nucleotides, the CDR3 is TGTGCCAGCTCACCTCAGAGCACAGATACGCAGTATTTT.

The gene calls are TRBV27 and TRBJ2-1; unclear D gene. Germline V gene data show CDR1 as MNHEY and CDR2 as SMNVEV (reference sequence). V gave up 7 bases and J gave up 0 bases, with 10 bases separating them. The CDR3 sequence is 14 residues long. The CDR3 region is CASTGSSSYNEQFF. DNA for the CDR3: TGTGCCAGCACGGGCAGTAGCTCCTACAATGAGCAGTTCTTC.

The chain employs TRBV10-3 and TRBJ2-7; 14 nucleotides match TRBD2. The germline gives CDR1 ENHRY, CDR2 SYGVKD. This CDR3 spans 14 amino acids. V shed 6 bases and J 4 bases; nucleotides not matched to a gene: 2. CDR3 residues: CAIRGLAGDYEQYF. The CDR3 DNA sequence: TGTGCCATCAGGGGACTAGCGGGAGATTACGAGCAGTACTTC.

The chain couples TRBV4-3 to TRBJ1-5; D possibly corresponds to TRBD1 (6 bases). The CDR3 totals 19 residues. Germline V lookup: CDR1 LGHNA, CDR2 YSLEER. V lost 0 bases, J lost 0 bases, and 18 bases lay in between. This CDR3 is CASSQDVNEDRYSNQPQHF. CDR3 sequence (DNA): TGCGCCAGCAGCCAAGATGTTAATGAGGACAGATATAGCAATCAGCCCCAGCATTTT.

The V gene is TRBV28, the J gene TRBJ2-1; the match to TRBD2 covers 11 bases. Germline V gene lookup returns CDR1 MDHEN and CDR2 SYDVKM. J lost 5 bases, V lost 6 bases, and 6 bases had no gene match. This CDR3 comprises 15 residues. CDR3 bases: TGTGCCAGCAGCCCGACTAGCGGGGCCCACAATGAGCAGTTCTTC. It encodes CASSPTSGAHNEQFF.

The chain has TRBV27 and TRBJ1-3; 9 bases line up with TRBD1. Germline V gives CDR1 MNHEY, CDR2 SMNVEV (reference sequence). CDR3 size: 19 residues. The ends lost 0 bases at V and 4 bases at J; junction bases unmatched: 13. CDR3 coding DNA: TGTGCCAGCAGTTTATCGGGGGCTTTGGGACAGGGATCCGGAAACACCATATATTTT. It translates to CASSLSGALGQGSGNTIYF.

J is TRBJ1-4 and V is TRBV13, with D unresolved. The CDR3 sequence is 15 residues long. Trimming removed 3 bases from V and 6 bases from J, with 14 bases in between. CDR1 and CDR2 (germline): PRHDT, FYEKMQ (reference sequence). The CDR3 is CASSFTTAGHEKLFF. The CDR3 region has the DNA TGTGCCAGCAGCTTCACCACAGCTGGACATGAAAAACTGTTTTTT.

The chain carries TRBV5-1 and TRBJ2-1, with 7 nucleotides matching TRBD1. Germline V gene data show CDR1 as SGHRS and CDR2 as YFSETQ. V dropped 4 bases and J dropped 0; count of bases not matched to a gene: 4. This CDR3 comprises 15 residues. The CDR3 DNA reads TGCGCCAGCAGCCTCACAGGGGTCTCCTACAATGAGCAGTTCTTC. This encodes CASSLTGVSYNEQFF.